The next 18 T cell receptor beta chains were all read from a single sample in a study of T cell responses to AZD1222 COVID-19 vaccine. This table comes from immunoSEQ multiplex PCR, and its TCRdb copy is limited to in-frame clones, with some not included. The sample lists about 130,000 clones; more than 75% were seen once. Material: peripheral blood, obtained on day 0 of AZD1222 vaccination. All receptors come from an adult in good health.

The chain joins TRBV19 to TRBJ2-7, with a tentative D call TRBD1 (6 bases). Trimming removed 0 bases from V and 4 bases from J, with 13 bases in between. CDR3 size: 15 residues. Germline-derived CDR1 and CDR2 are LNHDA and SQIVND (reference sequence). CDR3 residues: CASSIEADSPYEQYF. CDR3 coding DNA: TGTGCCAGTAGTATAGAAGCGGACAGCCCATACGAGCAGTACTTC.

As concerns this clone: The DNA is omitted, as the CDR3 cannot be located on it reliably, and the CDR3 follows TCRdb's listing. The chain carries TRBV21-1 and TRBJ1-5; the table assigns TRBD1, which was not confirmed against the DNA. TRBV21-1 is listed as a pseudogene. The CDR3 is 23 amino acids long, termini counted. The chain's CDR3 is CASSFGRGTGELPGPYSNQPQHF.

The V call is TRBV7-9, the J call TRBJ2-7, with 7 bases fitting TRBD1. Per germline, CDR1 SEHNR and CDR2 FQNEAQ (reference sequence). This CDR3 comprises 15 residues. V trimming: 4 bases; J trimming: 2 bases; junction bases outside the gene matches: 8. The CDR3 here is CASSSPGQTTYEQYF. In DNA form, the CDR3 reads TGTGCCAGCAGCTCTCCGGGACAGACAACCTACGAGCAGTACTTC.

The rearrangement uses TRBV5-1 and TRBJ2-1; perhaps TRBD1 as D (7 bases). V lost 3 bases, J lost 5 bases, and 21 bases lay in between. The CDR3 extends over 17 amino acids. CDR1 is SGHRS, CDR2 YFSETQ, per germline. The CDR3 sequence: CASSWYGGRGANNEQFF. CDR3 nucleotides: TGCGCCAGCAGCTGGTACGGAGGCAGGGGGGCCAACAATGAGCAGTTCTTC.

In nucleotides, the CDR3 is TGTGCCACCAGTGATCCAGGGAGGCCTGAAGCTTTCTTT. Translating it yields CATSDPGRPEAFF. J is TRBJ1-1 and V is TRBV24-1; tentative D call: TRBD1 (5 bases). Trimming stripped 3 bases from V and 6 bases from J, with 10 bases between. The length of the CDR3 is 13 residues. CDR1 and CDR2 from the germline V gene are KGHDR and SFDVKD.

This chain links TRBV6-5 with TRBJ1-6; tentative D call: TRBD1 (6 bases). The V gene's germline CDR1 is MNHEY and CDR2 SVGAGI. The CDR3 runs to 14 residues. V lost 5 bases and J lost 7, with 12 bases in between. DNA for the CDR3: TGTGCCAGCAGTACAGGGCCCCGGAATTCACCCCTCCACTTT. It is translated as CASSTGPRNSPLHF.

The rearrangement links TRBV3-1 (or the pseudogene TRBV3-2) to TRBJ1-2, with 7 positions matching TRBD1. CDR3 length: 13 amino acids. CDR1 is LGHDT and CDR2 is YNNKEL in the germline V gene (reference sequence). J gave up 2 bases and V 8 bases, and 5 bases lay outside the gene matches. The CDR3 loop is CASAPTGNYGYTF. The CDR3, as DNA: TGTGCCAGCGCCCCGACAGGGAACTATGGCTACACCTTC.

The chain is built from TRBV28 and TRBJ2-2; the D is unclear. Trimming stripped 4 bases from V and 1 base from J, with 1 base between. The CDR3 loop spans 12 amino acids. The germline CDR1 and CDR2 sequences are MDHEN and SYDVKM. This CDR3 reads CASSWNTGELFF. The CDR3, as DNA: TGTGCCAGCAGTTGGAACACCGGGGAGCTGTTTTTT.

The V call is TRBV19, the J call TRBJ1-1; 10 bases align to TRBD1. CDR3 length: 14 amino acids. Germline V CDR1 and CDR2: LNHDA, SQIVND (reference sequence). J lost 6 bases, V lost 9 bases, and 10 bases had no gene match. The CDR3 sequence: CASRTGGSPSEAFF. The CDR3 DNA reads as TGTGCCAGCCGGACAGGGGGGTCTCCCTCTGAAGCTTTCTTT.

As DNA, the CDR3 is TGTGCCAGCAGAGGGACAGGGGATGAGCAGTTCTTC. This gives the protein CASRGTGDEQFF. The rearrangement links TRBV28 to TRBJ2-1; 10 positions match TRBD1. CDR3 size: 12 residues. Germline-derived CDR1 and CDR2 are MDHEN and SYDVKM. V was clipped by 6 bases and J by 8 bases; unmatched bases: 1.

This clone appeared a single time. This chain uses TRBV28 with TRBJ1-2; D ambiguous. V dropped 5 bases and J dropped 5 bases, with 9 bases sitting between them. Germline CDR1 MDHEN, CDR2 SYDVKM. The CDR3 is made up of 12 amino acids. The CDR3 DNA is TGTGCCAGCAGTAGGGAAAATTATGGCTACACCTTC. Translating it yields CASSRENYGYTF.

This chain links TRBV3-1 (or the pseudogene TRBV3-2) with TRBJ2-5, with a weak D call TRBD2 (6 bases). The germline gives CDR1 LGHDT, CDR2 YNNKEL (reference sequence). The ends were cut back, 1 base at V and 7 bases at J, with 10 bases in the middle. This CDR3 spans 13 amino acids. The DNA of the CDR3 is TGTGCCAGCAGCCAAGGGGGGGTTAGGACCCAGTACTTC. It specifies CASSQGGVRTQYF.

V usage is TRBV7-8 and J usage is TRBJ1-1, with 7 bases that match TRBD1. V lost 1 base and J lost 0; bases outside the gene matches: 2. The CDR3 is made up of 15 amino acids. Germline V CDR1 and CDR2: SGHVS, FQNEAQ. The CDR3 here is CASSLEGQLNTEAFF. Here the CDR3 DNA reads TGTGCCAGCAGCTTAGAGGGACAGTTGAACACTGAAGCTTTCTTT.

For the CDR3, the DNA is TGTGCCAGCAGCAGGGGTTATGGAACTGAAGCTTTCTTT. This codes for CASSRGYGTEAFF. The chain employs TRBV6-5 and TRBJ1-1, with D perhaps TRBD1 (6 bases). Germline V gene sequence: CDR1 MNHEY, CDR2 SVGAGI. Trimming shortened V by 6 bases and J by 5 bases, and 13 bases separated the two germline ends. This CDR3 has 13 amino acids.

This chain connects TRBV28 to TRBJ1-2; D may be TRBD1 (5 bases). The CDR3 runs to 15 residues. CDR1 and CDR2 from the germline V gene are MDHEN and SYDVKM. Trimming took 6 bases from V and 3 from J, leaving 17 bases between them. The CDR3 protein is CASRPPGQGYYGYTF. The CDR3 nucleotides read TGTGCCAGCAGACCCCCCGGGCAGGGCTACTATGGCTACACCTTC.

V usage is TRBV9 and J usage is TRBJ1-1; no definite D call. CDR1 and CDR2 (germline): SGDLS, YYNGEE. The CDR3 loop spans 14 amino acids. Trimming shortened V by 3 bases and J by 3 bases, and 12 bases separated the two germline ends. CDR3 sequence (DNA): TGTGCCAGCAGCGATATGGTAGAGGACACTGAAGCTTTCTTT. This gives the protein CASSDMVEDTEAFF.

The V gene is TRBV29-1, the J gene TRBJ1-2, with 8 bases matching TRBD1. CDR1 is SQVTM, CDR2 ANQGSEA, per germline. Trimming at V came to 5 bases and at J to 3 bases, leaving 8 bases not matched to a gene. This CDR3 region has 14 residues. CDR3 sequence reads: CSVTRLGQDYGYTF. Written as DNA, the CDR3 is TGCAGCGTTACCAGACTGGGACAGGACTATGGCTACACCTTC.

CDR3 in DNA: TGCGCCACTACAGGGGGCCGAGTATACGATACGCAGTATTTT. Translation gives CATTGGRVYDTQYF. The J gene is TRBJ2-3, the V gene TRBV10-2; TRBD1 matches at 9 bases. The germline V gene has CDR1 WSHSY and CDR2 SAAADI. The J segment lost 6 bases and the V segment lost 10 bases, leaving 11 bases of the junction unmatched. This CDR3 region has 14 residues.